The present entry profiles one TCR beta chain with its context. The repertoire was sequenced with immunoSEQ multiplex PCR; TCRdb's copy has only in-frame clones and lacks some. This table holds 380,000 or so clones, more than 80% found once. This sample is part of a study of blood T cell repertoires in COVID-19. As for the study in general: The cDNA or gDNA used as material had been derived from T cells, B-cell-depleted T cells, or PBMCs.

With V trimmed by 7 bases and J by 5 bases, 5 bases remained unmatched. Germline CDR1 is SQVTM and CDR2 is ANQGSEA. This CDR3 is built from 12 residues. The specimen was peripheral blood. This clonotype was obtained from a man between 35 and 55 years old with acute or convalescent COVID-19. The chain combines TRBV29-1 with TRBJ2-1; 7 nucleotides line up with TRBD2. CDR3 protein: CSGGEGDNEQFF. For the CDR3, the DNA is TGCAGCGGTGGGGAGGGAGACAATGAGCAGTTCTTC.